The present T cell receptor (beta chain) was sequenced within a study of cytomegalovirus exposure and HLA in healthy donors. Overall study results and limits: A prior analysis recorded that most TCR beta V segments were productive about 87% or about 30% of the time. In a later analysis, V- and J-gene trimming of beta chains associated with a DCLRE1C missense variant, replicated independently. There were some V segments, including TRBV6-2 and TRBV6-3, excluded as indistinguishable.

On this clone itself: Its specificity is unknown. At one of its ends the junction is not consistent with the germline gene, which may arise from a read error.

Primers: 60 Vbeta forward and 13 Jbeta reverse. Generated by immunoSEQ multiplex PCR, the TCRdb table keeps only in-frame clones and is missing some. The sample includes 140,000 to 150,000 clones, 75% of them seen just once. The CDR3 extends over 13 amino acids. Per the germline V gene, CDR1 is MDHEN and CDR2 is SYDVKM. The sample was PBMCs. This clonotype originated in a man aged 30-40 years in good health and CMV-seronegative. V is TRBV28 and J is TRBJ2-6; perhaps TRBD2 as D (6 bases). The CDR3 bases are TGTGCCACCCGGGACTCTGGGGCCAACGGCCTGACTTTC. It is translated as CATRDSGANGLTF. The entire variable domain, with the rest obtained from reference TRBV28 and TRBJ2-6, is as follows: DVKVTQSSRYLVKRTGEKVFLECVQDMDHENMFWYRQDPGLGLRLIYFSYDVKMKEKGDIPEGYSVSREKKERFSLILESASTNQTSMYLCATRDSGANGLTFGAGSRLTVL.